Each of the 20 T cell receptor beta chains below was sequenced from the same sample in a study of PD-1 blockade in classical Hodgkin lymphoma (dated by TCRdb to the early 2020s). The library relied on the immunoSEQ multiplex PCR assay. TCRdb carries this immuneACCESS record with in-frame sequences only. Its versions omit some clonotypes, under half of them owing to an unresolved V gene in the studies checked, with the rest unexplained. Counted in this sample were under 40,000 clones; 88% of them appeared once. 0.95% to 1.5% of the sample comes from the top ten. Explained via the paper, the time point label denotes: newly diagnosed, previously untreated cHL patient sample. Using a Miltenyi CD4+ T cell isolation kit, CD4+ T cells were purified from thawed PBMCs through magnetic negative selection. The sample comprised CD4+ T cells from blood. The origin of the receptors is a human donor with classical Hodgkin lymphoma.

This clone came up once. The genes are TRBV25-1 and TRBJ2-3; 7 bases are a match to TRBD2. This CDR3 is built from 15 residues. Germline CDR1 reads MGHDK; CDR2 reads SYGVNS. The J segment lost 5 bases and the V segment lost 2 bases, leaving 7 bases of the junction unmatched. The CDR3 coding sequence is TGTGCCAGCAGTGAACCATCTGGGGGGGTAGATACGCAGTATTTT. Translating gives CASSEPSGGVDTQYF.

The V call is TRBV5-1, the J call TRBJ2-1; TRBD2 matches 11 bases. Germline assignment: CDR1 SGHRS and CDR2 YFSETQ. After removal of 1 base from V and 0 bases from J, the junction contained 18 bases not matched to a gene. This CDR3 comprises 22 residues. The CDR3 spells CASSLPTRTSGSPPRSYNEQFF. CDR3 nucleotides: TGCGCCAGCAGCTTGCCCACCCGAACTAGCGGGAGCCCCCCCCGCTCCTACAATGAGCAGTTCTTC. The variable domain in full, completed from reference TRBV5-1 and TRBJ2-1, reads KAGVTQTPRYLIKTRGQQVTLSCSPISGHRSVSWYQQTPGQGLQFLFEYFSETQRNKGNFPGRFSGRQFSNSRSEMNVSTLELGDSALYLCASSLPTRTSGSPPRSYNEQFFGPGTRLTVL.

The rearrangement joins TRBV27 to TRBJ2-2; unclear D gene. The V end lost 4 bases, the J end lost 0 bases, and 15 bases lay between the germline ends. The CDR3 contains 17 residues. Germline V lookup: CDR1 MNHEY, CDR2 SMNVEV (reference sequence). CDR3 bases: TGTGCCAGCAGTTCCCCGCTCCGGCAGACGAACACCGGGGAGCTGTTTTTT. Amino acids: CASSSPLRQTNTGELFF.

The chain employs TRBV7-9 and TRBJ2-7, with a possible D match to TRBD1 (6 bases). The ends were cut back, 10 bases at V and 1 base at J, with 14 bases in the middle. CDR1 is SEHNR and CDR2 is FQNEAQ in the germline V gene (reference sequence). This CDR3 spans 13 amino acids. For the CDR3, the DNA is TGTGCCACCGAAATAGGACAGTCCTACGAGCAGTACTTC. It encodes CATEIGQSYEQYF.

This clone came up a few times. The rearrangement links TRBV7-3 to TRBJ2-1; D is ambiguous. The V gene lost 4 bases and the J gene lost 0 bases, with 13 bases spanning the gap. This CDR3 is 16 amino acids long. Germline CDR1 reads SGHTA; CDR2 reads FQGTGA. CDR3 DNA: TGTGCCAGCAGCTCACGGTCGTCGAGCTCCTACAATGAGCAGTTCTTC. It specifies CASSSRSSSSYNEQFF.

This clone turned up a few times. This chain links TRBV4-1 with TRBJ2-7; 9 bases fit TRBD1. Germline values: CDR1 MGHRA, CDR2 YSYEKL. This CDR3 is 17 amino acids long. Trimming cost V 3 bases and J 4 bases; bases outside gene matches: 13. Here the CDR3 DNA reads TGCGCCAGCAGCCAGGCCACTACAGGGGGCGGTAGGTACGAGCAGTACTTC. Protein: CASSQATTGGGRYEQYF.

This clone came up once. V is TRBV6-5 and J is TRBJ2-3, with D perhaps TRBD1 (5 bases). V was trimmed by 6 bases and J by 3 bases, leaving 13 bases between them. Germline values: CDR1 MNHEY, CDR2 SVGAGI. The CDR3 is 14 amino acids. CDR3 amino acids: CASRRQSTTDTQYF. DNA of the CDR3: TGTGCCAGCAGAAGACAGTCAACTACAGATACGCAGTATTTT.

V usage is TRBV6-1 and J usage is TRBJ1-1, with 7 positions matching TRBD1. The CDR3 loop spans 16 amino acids. The junction had 11 bases not matched to a gene; V was cut back by 2 bases and J by 5 bases. Germline V gene lookup returns CDR1 MNHNS and CDR2 SASEGT. The CDR3 here is CASSERMRQGRTEAFF. The DNA of the CDR3 is TGTGCCAGCAGTGAAAGAATGAGACAGGGCCGGACTGAAGCTTTCTTT.

This clone was seen only once. The chain couples TRBV28 to TRBJ1-3; D is ambiguous. This CDR3 spans 17 amino acids. V gave up 5 bases and J gave up 2 bases, with 19 bases separating them. From germline, CDR1 is MDHEN and CDR2 SYDVKM. CDR3 nucleotides: TGTGCCAGCAGTCCCCCCCGGGCAGAAAAGGCTGGAAACACCATATATTTT. Its translation: CASSPPRAEKAGNTIYF. Variable domain in full (rest from reference TRBV28 and TRBJ1-3): DVKVTQSSRYLVKRTGEKVFLECVQDMDHENMFWYRQDPGLGLRLIYFSYDVKMKEKGDIPEGYSVSREKKERFSLILESASTNQTSMYLCASSPPRAEKAGNTIYFGEGSWLTVV.

The chain combines TRBV25-1 with TRBJ2-5; tentatively, D is TRBD2 (6 bases). There are 13 residues in the CDR3. V shed 0 bases and J shed 7 bases, with 9 bases lying between them. Per germline, CDR1 MGHDK and CDR2 SYGVNS. This chain's CDR3 is CASSEYTGGTQYF. The CDR3 DNA follows: TGTGCCAGCAGTGAATACACCGGGGGGACCCAGTACTTC. Using reference TRBV25-1 and TRBJ2-5 for the parts outside the CDR3, the full variable domain is EADIYQTPRYLVIGTGKKITLECSQTMGHDKMYWYQQDPGMELHLIHYSYGVNSTEKGDLSSESTVSRIRTEHFPLTLESARPSHTSQYLCASSEYTGGTQYFGPGTRLLVL.

This chain joins TRBV18 and TRBJ2-2, with D possibly being TRBD2 (6 bases). The germline V gene has CDR1 KGHSH and CDR2 LQKENI. Trimming cost V 1 base and J 2 bases, with 14 bases left between them. The CDR3 is made up of 17 amino acids. The CDR3 DNA is TGTGCCAGCTCACCACTTGAGGGAGGCCTTAACACCGGGGAGCTGTTTTTT. This gives the protein CASSPLEGGLNTGELFF.

The chain couples TRBV21-1 to TRBJ1-6. TRBV21-1 is annotated as a pseudogene. CDR3 size: 12 residues. CDR3 in DNA: TGTGCCGGCGGGCGATGGAATTCACCCCTCCACTTT. This gives the protein CAGGRWNSPLHF.

This chain joins TRBV10-1 and TRBJ2-1; unclear D gene. Trimming took 8 bases from V and 5 from J, leaving 10 bases between them. The CDR3 is 12 residues long. CDR1 WNHNN and CDR2 SYGVQD come from the germline V gene (reference sequence). The CDR3 reads CASGQSHNEQFF. DNA of the CDR3: TGCGCCAGCGGTCAGTCTCACAATGAGCAGTTCTTC.

The chain couples TRBV28 to TRBJ1-2, with D perhaps TRBD1 (6 bases). V lost 6 bases, J lost 4 bases, and 18 bases lay in between. This CDR3 contains 15 residues. CDR1 is MDHEN and CDR2 is SYDVKM in the germline V gene. The CDR3 spells CASSSSGEGGYGYTF. The CDR3 DNA reads TGTGCCAGCAGCTCCAGCGGGGAGGGGGGCTATGGCTACACCTTC.

This chain connects TRBV18 to TRBJ2-5, with D perhaps matching TRBD2 (5 bases). The germline V gene has CDR1 KGHSH and CDR2 LQKENI. Trimming removed 2 bases at V and 7 bases at J, with 14 bases between. This CDR3 is 14 amino acids long. This CDR3 reads CASSPSSGAGTQYF. Here the CDR3 DNA reads TGTGCCAGCTCACCATCAAGCGGCGCGGGGACCCAGTACTTC.

The V call is TRBV5-8, the J call TRBJ2-1; 7 positions match TRBD1. Germline CDR1 and CDR2: SGHTS and YDEGEE. The length of the CDR3 is 15 residues. Trimming cost V 0 bases and J 1 base; bases outside gene matches: 1. The CDR3 coding sequence is TGTGCCAGCAGCTTGGCACAGGGGTCCTACAATGAGCAGTTCTTC. Amino acids: CASSLAQGSYNEQFF.

The chain employs TRBV5-1 and TRBJ2-2, with 9 nucleotides matching TRBD1. There are 15 residues in the CDR3. CDR1 and CDR2 (germline): SGHRS, YFSETQ. V lost 4 bases to trimming and J lost 4 bases; unmatched junction nucleotides: 5. The CDR3 is CASSLGTGSTGELFF. For the CDR3, the DNA is TGCGCCAGCAGCCTCGGGACAGGGAGCACCGGGGAGCTGTTTTTT. Full variable domain (missing parts from reference TRBV5-1 and TRBJ2-2): KAGVTQTPRYLIKTRGQQVTLSCSPISGHRSVSWYQQTPGQGLQFLFEYFSETQRNKGNFPGRFSGRQFSNSRSEMNVSTLELGDSALYLCASSLGTGSTGELFFGEGSRLTVL.

The V and J genes are TRBV15 and TRBJ2-4; maybe TRBD2 (6 bases). V lost 3 bases and J 2 bases, leaving 14 bases between the germline ends. CDR1 is LNHNV and CDR2 is YYDKDF in the germline V gene (reference sequence). CDR3 length: 16 residues. The DNA of the CDR3 is TGTGCCACCAGCAGGATCAATTGGGACTCCAAAAACATTCAGTACTTC. Residues: CATSRINWDSKNIQYF.

In its sample, this clone was seen a few times. The chain is built from TRBV5-1 and TRBJ1-4; 11 bases fit TRBD1. This CDR3 spans 14 amino acids. V gave up 4 bases and J gave up 7 bases; unmatched junction bases: 3. Germline loops: CDR1 SGHRS, CDR2 YFSETQ. The CDR3 spells CASSPGTGGEKLFF. The DNA for the CDR3 is TGCGCCAGCAGCCCCGGGACAGGGGGTGAAAAACTGTTTTTT.

The V gene is TRBV30, the J gene TRBJ1-1, with a weak D call TRBD1 (5 bases). Germline V lookup: CDR1 GTSNPN, CDR2 SVGIG (reference sequence). Trimming removed 3 bases from V and 1 base from J, with 12 bases in between. The CDR3 runs to 14 residues. The CDR3 loop reads CAWSRDGWNTEAFF. The CDR3 DNA reads as TGTGCCTGGAGCCGGGACGGCTGGAACACTGAAGCTTTCTTT.